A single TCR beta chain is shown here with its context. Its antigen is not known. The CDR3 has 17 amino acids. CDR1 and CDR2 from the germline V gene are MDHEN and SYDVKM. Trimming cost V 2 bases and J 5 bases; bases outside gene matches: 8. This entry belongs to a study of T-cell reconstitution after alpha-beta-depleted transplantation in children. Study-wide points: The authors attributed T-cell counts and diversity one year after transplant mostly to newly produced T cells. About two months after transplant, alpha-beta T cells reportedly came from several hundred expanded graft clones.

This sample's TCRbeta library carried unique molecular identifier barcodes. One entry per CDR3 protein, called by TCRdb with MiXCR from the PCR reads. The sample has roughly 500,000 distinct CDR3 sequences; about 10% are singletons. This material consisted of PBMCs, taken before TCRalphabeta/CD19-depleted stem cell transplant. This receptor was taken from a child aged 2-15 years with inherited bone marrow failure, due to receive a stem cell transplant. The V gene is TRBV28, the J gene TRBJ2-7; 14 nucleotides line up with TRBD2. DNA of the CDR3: TGTGCCAGCAGTTTACGGGGGGGACTAGCGGGAGAAAACGAGCAGTACTTC. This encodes CASSLRGGLAGENEQYF. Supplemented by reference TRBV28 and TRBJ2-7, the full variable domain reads DVKVTQSSRYLVKRTGEKVFLECVQDMDHENMFWYRQDPGLGLRLIYFSYDVKMKEKGDIPEGYSVSREKKERFSLILESASTNQTSMYLCASSLRGGLAGENEQYFGPGTRLTVT.